A selection of T cell receptor beta chains follows, all from one sample in a study of cytomegalovirus exposure and HLA in healthy donors. Here immunoSEQ multiplex PCR was the method, and the copy in TCRdb shows in-frame clones only, minus some. In the table there are about 150,000 clones, 60% to 80% of which are singletons. Specimen: PBMCs. Every receptor here comes from a male donor in good health and CMV-seronegative. Both conserved end residues are part of each CDR3. D genes are given only for firm matches. Clone size is not always given. Where it is, it says once, few, many or a class for expanded clones.

-	TRBV4-3	-	TRBJ2-3	CASSPQEGGTDTQYF	TGCGCCAGCAGCCCTCAGGAAGGGGGCACAGATACGCAGTATTTT
-	TRBV19	-	TRBJ2-3	CASRRTGTDTQYF	TGTGCCAGTAGACGGACAGGCACAGATACGCAGTATTTT
-	TRBV10-3	TRBD1	TRBJ1-4	CAISSRGTDHEKLFF	TGTGCCATCAGTTCAAGGGGGACAGATCATGAAAAACTGTTTTTT
-	TRBV13	TRBD2	TRBJ2-2	CASRSRGDTGELFF	TGTGCCAGCAGGAGTCGGGGGGACACCGGGGAGCTGTTTTTT
-	TRBV6-5	-	TRBJ2-5	CASSYSNQGLGETQYF	TGTGCCAGCAGTTACTCGAATCAGGGATTGGGGGAGACCCAGTACTTC
-	TRBV27	-	TRBJ2-3	CASSSGVGADTQYF	TGTGCCAGCAGCTCAGGGGTGGGTGCAGATACGCAGTATTTT
-	TRBV2	TRBD1	TRBJ2-1	CASSEWGTGDWGNEQFF	TGTGCCAGCAGTGAATGGGGGACAGGGGACTGGGGCAATGAGCAGTTCTTC
-	TRBV18	-	TRBJ1-6	CASSPSGGGNSPLHF	TGTGCCAGCTCACCCTCCGGGGGAGGCAATTCACCCCTCCACTTT
-	TRBV6-5	-	TRBJ1-1	CASSYSGTQAFF	TGTGCCAGCAGTTACTCGGGCACTCAAGCTTTCTTT
once	TRBV7-7	-	TRBJ2-7	CASSVDRGYEQYF	TGTGCTAGCAGCGTGGACAGAGGCTACGAGCAGTACTTC
-	TRBV6-4	TRBD2	TRBJ2-2	CASSVGLAGKNTGELFF	TGTGCCAGCAGTGTGGGACTAGCGGGAAAGAACACCGGGGAGCTGTTTTTT